The entry below gives a single T cell receptor beta chain sequence along with its context. The target antigen is unknown. This sample is drawn from a study of T cells expressing NK-cell markers. Study-wide context: It was sorted CD3+CD56-NKG2C+, CD3+CD56+NKG2C- and CD3+CD56+NKG2C+ T cells that provided the TCR beta repertoires. Eight donors were sequenced, of whom seven were HCMV-seropositive, while the remaining one was HCMV-seronegative. Study-wide results and limits: In roughly six donors, dominant CD3+CD56+NKG2C+ clonotypes ranked among the top 10 CD8+ clonotypes. Dominance of the CD3+CD56-NKG2C+ fraction by these clonotypes also held in several donors.

TCRdb re-called the 5' RACE reads; one entry per CDR3 protein, DNA not given. Its table records about 390,000 distinct CDR3 sequences. This CDR3 has 15 residues. CDR1 and CDR2 from the germline V gene are SGHVS and FNYEAQ. Sample: blood T cells: a sorted CD56 or NKG2C T cell subset, CD4+ or CD8+ T cells, or bulk PBMC T cells (not recorded which). The receptor's source is a woman aged 45 to 65 in good health. The V and J genes are TRBV7-6 and TRBJ1-1; lacking DNA, the TRBD1 call made by TCRdb goes unchecked. CDR3 loop: CASSLAVGAGTEAFF.